A selection of T cell receptor beta chains follows, all from one sample in a study of T cells after yellow fever vaccination. MiXCR was run by TCRdb on the 5' RACE reads, yielding one entry per CDR3 protein. The repertoire holds some 500,000 distinct CDR3 sequences, with around an eighth as singletons. The sequenced sample was PBMCs, obtained on the day of the yellow fever booster vaccination. These receptors came from a young man who received the YFV17D yellow fever vaccine. The CDR3 runs from the conserved cysteine through the conserved F or W. D genes are given only for firm matches. The size of a clone is reported for some rows only, either as once, few or many, or as a class for expanded clones.

j_gene	v_gene	len	d_gene	abundance	CDR3aa	CDR3nt
TRBJ2-3	TRBV9	17	TRBD2	few	CASSVGRATSSADTQYF	TGTGCCAGCAGCGTAGGAAGGGCGACTAGCTCCGCAGATACGCAGTATTTT
TRBJ2-2	TRBV7-8	16	TRBD2	few	CASSLVGLAATGELFF	TGTGCCAGCAGCTTAGTGGGACTAGCGGCAACCGGGGAGCTGTTTTTT
TRBJ2-1	TRBV24-1	14	TRBD2	many	CASLSREIYNEQFF	TGTGCCAGCCTCTCGCGGGAGATCTACAATGAGCAGTTCTTC
TRBJ1-6	TRBV7-6	14	-	-	CASSLGSGKAPLHF	TGTGCCAGCAGCTTAGGTTCAGGCAAGGCACCCCTCCACTTT
TRBJ2-7	TRBV3-1	16	TRBD1	-	CASSPLPSQGAYEQYF	TGTGCCAGCAGCCCCTTACCATCGCAGGGGGCCTACGAGCAGTACTTC
TRBJ2-5	TRBV20-1	14	TRBD2	-	CSAGLAGAGETQYF	TGCAGTGCAGGACTAGCGGGAGCCGGGGAGACCCAGTACTTC
TRBJ2-7	TRBV10-3	13	-	-	CAISRGEAYEQYF	TGTGCCATCAGTAGGGGTGAGGCCTACGAGCAGTACTTC
TRBJ2-7	TRBV7-2	17	-	many	CASSTRGGAEISYEQYF	TGTGCCAGCAGCACACGTGGGGGAGCGGAAATCTCCTACGAGCAGTACTTC
TRBJ2-1	TRBV20-1	15	TRBD2	few	CSARDGGRGVNEQFF	TGCAGTGCTAGAGATGGGGGGAGGGGTGTAAATGAGCAGTTCTTC
TRBJ1-1	TRBV20-1	16	TRBD1	few	CSAPGQGAFLVTEAFF	TGCAGTGCCCCGGGACAGGGGGCTTTTCTGGTCACTGAAGCTTTCTTT
TRBJ1-1	TRBV18	13	-	-	CASSLIGLSEAFF	TGTGCCAGCTCACTTATAGGGCTAAGTGAAGCTTTCTTT
TRBJ2-5	TRBV6-2/TRBV6-3	14	TRBD2	few	CASSLAGELETQYF	TGTGCCAGCAGTTTAGCGGGAGAACTGGAGACCCAGTACTTC
TRBJ2-3	TRBV19	15	-	-	CASSPTAPQTDTQYF	TGTGCCAGTAGCCCTACAGCACCCCAAACAGATACGCAGTATTTT
TRBJ1-2	TRBV6-5	14	-	few	CASSYSRGVDGYTF	TGTGCCAGCAGTTACTCGAGGGGCGTAGATGGCTACACCTTC
TRBJ2-7	TRBV7-2	13	-	many	CASSSGGLMEQYF	TGTGCCAGCAGCTCCGGCGGACTTATGGAGCAGTACTTC
TRBJ2-7	TRBV28	14	TRBD1	-	CASTPDRAGYEQYF	TGTGCCAGCACCCCGGACAGGGCGGGCTACGAGCAGTACTTC
TRBJ2-7	TRBV12-3/TRBV12-4	12	-	few	CASGRSPYEQYF	TGTGCCAGCGGGAGGTCCCCTTACGAGCAGTACTTC
TRBJ2-5	TRBV5-1	13	-	-	CASGFGGQETQYF	TGCGCCAGCGGGTTCGGTGGCCAAGAGACCCAGTACTTC